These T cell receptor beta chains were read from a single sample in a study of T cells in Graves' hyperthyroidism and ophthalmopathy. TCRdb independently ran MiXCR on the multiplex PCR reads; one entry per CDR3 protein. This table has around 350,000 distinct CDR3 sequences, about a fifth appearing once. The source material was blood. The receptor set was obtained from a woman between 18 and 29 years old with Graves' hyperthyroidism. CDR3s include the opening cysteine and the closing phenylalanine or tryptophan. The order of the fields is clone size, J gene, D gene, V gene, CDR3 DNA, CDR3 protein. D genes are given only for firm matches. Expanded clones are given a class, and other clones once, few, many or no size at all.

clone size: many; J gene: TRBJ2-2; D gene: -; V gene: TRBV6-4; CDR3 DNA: TGTGCCAGCAGTGCAGGGAACACCGGGGAGCTGTTTTTT; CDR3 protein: CASSAGNTGELFF
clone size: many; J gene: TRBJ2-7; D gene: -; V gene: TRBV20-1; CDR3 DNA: TGCAGTGCTCAGACCCCGTCGGGGGAGCAGTACTTC; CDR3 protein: CSAQTPSGEQYF
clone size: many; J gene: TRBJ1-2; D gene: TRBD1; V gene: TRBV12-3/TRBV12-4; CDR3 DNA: TGTGCCAGCAGTAAACAGGGGAACTATGGCTACACCTTC; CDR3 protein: CASSKQGNYGYTF
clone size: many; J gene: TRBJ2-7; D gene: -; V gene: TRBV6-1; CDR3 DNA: TGTGCCAGCAGTGAAACAGTTTCCTACGAGCAGTACTTC; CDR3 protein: CASSETVSYEQYF
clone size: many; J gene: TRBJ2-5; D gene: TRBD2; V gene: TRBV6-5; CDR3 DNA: TGTGCCAGCAGTTATGTCACTAGCGGGGGCCCGAGGGGAGAGACCCAGTACTTC; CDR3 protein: CASSYVTSGGPRGETQYF
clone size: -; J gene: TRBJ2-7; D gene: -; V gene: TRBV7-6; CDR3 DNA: TGTGCCAGCAGCCAGGCGCAGGGTAGCTACGAGCAGTACTTC; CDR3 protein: CASSQAQGSYEQYF
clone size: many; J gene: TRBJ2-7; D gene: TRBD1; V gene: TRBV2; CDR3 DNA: TGTGCCAGCAGTGACGACAGGGGATTCTACGAGCAGTACTTC; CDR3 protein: CASSDDRGFYEQYF
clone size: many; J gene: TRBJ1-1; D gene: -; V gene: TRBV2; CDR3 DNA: TGTGCCAGCAGGTCAGCGGCTAACACTGAAGCTTTCTTT; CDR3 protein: CASRSAANTEAFF
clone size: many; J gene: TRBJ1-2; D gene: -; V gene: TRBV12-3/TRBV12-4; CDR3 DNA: TGTGCCAGCAGCCCCGACCGTGGTCGAGGCTACACCTTC; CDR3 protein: CASSPDRGRGYTF
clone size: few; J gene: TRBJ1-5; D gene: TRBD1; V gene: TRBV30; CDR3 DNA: TGTGCCTGGAGTGTCGCCACAGGGGGCTATAATCAGCCCCAGCATTTT; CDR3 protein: CAWSVATGGYNQPQHF
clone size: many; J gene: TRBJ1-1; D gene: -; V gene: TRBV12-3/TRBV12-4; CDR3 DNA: TGTGCCAGCACCCGAACAGGCACCAACACTGAAGCTTTCTTT; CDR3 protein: CASTRTGTNTEAFF
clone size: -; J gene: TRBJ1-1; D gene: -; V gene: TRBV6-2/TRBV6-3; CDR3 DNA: TGTGCCAGCAGCGTCGTTGCGAACACTGAAGCTTTCTTT; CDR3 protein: CASSVVANTEAFF
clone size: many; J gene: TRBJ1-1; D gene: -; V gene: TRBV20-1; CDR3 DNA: TGCAGTGCTACCCGGGGCAGGGAGAACACTGAAGCTTTCTTT; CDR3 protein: CSATRGRENTEAFF
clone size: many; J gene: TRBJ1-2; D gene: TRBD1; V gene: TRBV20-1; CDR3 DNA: TGCAGTGCTACGACAGGGGGCGAGTTAGGCTACACCTTC; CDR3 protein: CSATTGGELGYTF
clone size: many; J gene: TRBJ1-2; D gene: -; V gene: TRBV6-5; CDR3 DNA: TGTGCCAGCAGTTACTCGATATTCCGGGGATCATATGGCTACACCTTC; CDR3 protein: CASSYSIFRGSYGYTF
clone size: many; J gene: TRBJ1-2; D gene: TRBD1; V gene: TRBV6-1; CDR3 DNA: TGTGCCAGCAGCAAAGTCCCGACAGGGGCGAGTGGCTACACCTTC; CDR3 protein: CASSKVPTGASGYTF
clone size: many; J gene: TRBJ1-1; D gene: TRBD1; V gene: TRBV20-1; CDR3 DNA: TGCAGTGCCACCCCGGACAGGGGCTGGAGCACTGAAGCTTTCTTT; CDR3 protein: CSATPDRGWSTEAFF
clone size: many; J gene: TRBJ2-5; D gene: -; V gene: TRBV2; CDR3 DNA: TGTGCCAGCAGGGGGTATCGGGGAGAGACCCAGTACTTC; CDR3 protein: CASRGYRGETQYF
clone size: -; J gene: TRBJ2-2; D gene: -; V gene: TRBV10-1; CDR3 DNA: TGCGCCAGTGGACGGCAGGGAAGGACCGGGGAGCTGTTTTTT; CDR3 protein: CASGRQGRTGELFF
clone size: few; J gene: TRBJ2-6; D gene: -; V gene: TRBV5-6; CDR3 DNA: TGTGCCAGCAGCTTGGTGGGGGCGTATGGGGCCAACGTCCTGACTTTC; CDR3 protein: CASSLVGAYGANVLTF
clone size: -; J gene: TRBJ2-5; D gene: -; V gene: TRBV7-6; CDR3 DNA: TGTGCCAGCAGCTTAGAGCTGGCAGAAGAGACCCAGGACTTC; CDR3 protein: CASSLELAEETQDF
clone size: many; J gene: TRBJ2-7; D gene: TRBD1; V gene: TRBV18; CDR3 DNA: TGTGCCAGCTCTTGGACAGGGGGCAGCGAGCAGTACTTC; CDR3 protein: CASSWTGGSEQYF
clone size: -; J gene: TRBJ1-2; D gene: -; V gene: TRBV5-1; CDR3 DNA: TGCGCCAGCAGCTTGGATAGCGTGAGGGTCGGCTACACCTTC; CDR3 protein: CASSLDSVRVGYTF
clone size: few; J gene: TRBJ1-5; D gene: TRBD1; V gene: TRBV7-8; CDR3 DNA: TGTGCCAGCAGCTCAAGACAGGGGCATCAGCCCCAGCATTTT; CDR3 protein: CASSSRQGHQPQHF
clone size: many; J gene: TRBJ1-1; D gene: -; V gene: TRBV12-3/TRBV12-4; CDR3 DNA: TGTGCCAGCAGTTTGCGGGGAAGAGCTTTCTTT; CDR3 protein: CASSLRGRAFF
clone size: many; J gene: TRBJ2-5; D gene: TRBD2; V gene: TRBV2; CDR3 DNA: TGTGCCAGCAGTGCTTGGGCGGGGGGCCCACAAGAGACCCAGTACTTC; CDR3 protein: CASSAWAGGPQETQYF
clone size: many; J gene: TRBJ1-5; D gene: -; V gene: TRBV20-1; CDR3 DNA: TGCAGTGCTAGAGGAGCAAGGATGGTAGGCAATCAGCCCCAGCATTTT; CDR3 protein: CSARGARMVGNQPQHF
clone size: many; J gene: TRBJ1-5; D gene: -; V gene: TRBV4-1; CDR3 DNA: TGCGCCAGCAGCCAAGGACCTTATAGCAATCAGCCCCAGCATTTT; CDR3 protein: CASSQGPYSNQPQHF
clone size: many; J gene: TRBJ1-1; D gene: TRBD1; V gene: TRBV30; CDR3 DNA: TGTGCCTGGAGTGTAGGAGGGGACAGGGCCGCTTTCTTT; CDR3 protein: CAWSVGGDRAAFF
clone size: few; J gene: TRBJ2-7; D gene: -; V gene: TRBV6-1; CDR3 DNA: TGTGCCAGCAGTCTTCTTGGGGCTCGGAACGAGCAGTACTTC; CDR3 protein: CASSLLGARNEQYF
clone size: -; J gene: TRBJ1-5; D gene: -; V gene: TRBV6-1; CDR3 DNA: TGTGCCAGCAGTGACACCCTCAATCAGCCCCAGCATTTT; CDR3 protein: CASSDTLNQPQHF
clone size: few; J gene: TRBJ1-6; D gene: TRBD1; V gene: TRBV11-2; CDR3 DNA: TGTGCCAGCAGCTTATCCTGGCAGGGGGGAGGTTCACCCCTCCACTTT; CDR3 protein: CASSLSWQGGGSPLHF
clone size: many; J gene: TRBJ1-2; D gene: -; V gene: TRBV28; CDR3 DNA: TGTGCCAGCACCAAGGGAGGGAACTATGGCTACACCTTC; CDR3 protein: CASTKGGNYGYTF
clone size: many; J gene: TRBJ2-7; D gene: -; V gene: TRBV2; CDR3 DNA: TGTGCCAGCAGTGAAGACAGAAACTCCTACGAGCAGTACTTC; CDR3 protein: CASSEDRNSYEQYF
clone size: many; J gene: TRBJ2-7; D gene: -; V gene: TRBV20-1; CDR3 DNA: TGCAGTGCTAGTAAAGATCCCGGCGAGCAGTACTTC; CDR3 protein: CSASKDPGEQYF
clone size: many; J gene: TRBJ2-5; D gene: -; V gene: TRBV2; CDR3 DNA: TGTGCCAGCAGTGGGGGGTCGGGCATGGAGACCCAGTACTTC; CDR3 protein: CASSGGSGMETQYF
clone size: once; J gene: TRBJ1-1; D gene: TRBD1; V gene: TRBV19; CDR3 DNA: TGTGCCAGTAGTTTAGTTCGACAGGGGAACACTGAAGCTTTCTTT; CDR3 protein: CASSLVRQGNTEAFF
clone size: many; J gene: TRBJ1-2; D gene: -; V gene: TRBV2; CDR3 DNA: TGTGCCAGCAGGCAGGCTGGCTATGGCTACACCTTC; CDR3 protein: CASRQAGYGYTF
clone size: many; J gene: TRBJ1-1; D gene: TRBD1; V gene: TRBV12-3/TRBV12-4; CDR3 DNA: TGTGCCAGCAGAAATGACAGGGGAACTGAAGCTTTCTTT; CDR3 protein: CASRNDRGTEAFF
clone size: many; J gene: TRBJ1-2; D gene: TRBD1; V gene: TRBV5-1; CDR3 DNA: TGCGCCAGCAGCTCCGACCGGGACAGCTATGGCTACACCTTC; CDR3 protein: CASSSDRDSYGYTF
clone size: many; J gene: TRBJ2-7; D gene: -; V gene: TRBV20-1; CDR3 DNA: TGCAGTGCTCGAGGACGCGCCTACGAGCAGTACTTC; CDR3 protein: CSARGRAYEQYF
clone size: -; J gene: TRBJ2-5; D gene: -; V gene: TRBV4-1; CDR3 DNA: TGCGCCAGCAGCCAAGAGCCGGGACCGGGAAGAGTGGAGACCCAGTACTTC; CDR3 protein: CASSQEPGPGRVETQYF
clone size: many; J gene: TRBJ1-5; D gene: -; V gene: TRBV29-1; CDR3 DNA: TGCAGCGTTGAGAACAGATGGCCCCAGCATTTT; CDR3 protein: CSVENRWPQHF
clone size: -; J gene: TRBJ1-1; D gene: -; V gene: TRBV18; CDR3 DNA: TGTGCCAGCTCACCCCTCATAAACACTGAAGCTTTCTTT; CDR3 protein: CASSPLINTEAFF
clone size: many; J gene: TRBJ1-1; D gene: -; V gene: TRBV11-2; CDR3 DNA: TGTGCCAGCAGGTTAGGTACAGAAGCTTTCTTT; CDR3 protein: CASRLGTEAFF
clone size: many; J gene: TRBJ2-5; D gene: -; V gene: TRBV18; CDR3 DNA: TGTGCCAGCTCACCGAAAGAAGCGGTCCAAGAGACCCAGTACTTC; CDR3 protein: CASSPKEAVQETQYF
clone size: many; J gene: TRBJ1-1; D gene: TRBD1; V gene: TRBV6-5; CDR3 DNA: TGTGCCAGCAGTTATCAGACAGGGCTCGCTTTCTTT; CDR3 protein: CASSYQTGLAFF
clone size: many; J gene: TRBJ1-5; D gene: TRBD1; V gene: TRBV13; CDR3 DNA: TGTGCCAGCAGCATATCCGGGACAGGGCCTCGCAATCAGCCCCAGCATTTT; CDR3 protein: CASSISGTGPRNQPQHF
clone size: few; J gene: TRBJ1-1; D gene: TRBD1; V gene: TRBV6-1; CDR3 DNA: TGTGCCAGCAGTGCGACAGGGCACACTGAAGCTTTCTTT; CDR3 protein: CASSATGHTEAFF
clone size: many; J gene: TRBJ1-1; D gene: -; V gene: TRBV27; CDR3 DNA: TGTGCCAGCAGTTTCCTGGGGGCTAGGACTGAAGCTTTCTTT; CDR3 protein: CASSFLGARTEAFF
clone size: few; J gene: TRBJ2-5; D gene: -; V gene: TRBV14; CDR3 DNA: TGTGCCAGCAGCCAAGAAGTTGTGGACTTTCAAGAGACCAAGTACTTC; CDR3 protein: CASSQEVVDFQETKYF
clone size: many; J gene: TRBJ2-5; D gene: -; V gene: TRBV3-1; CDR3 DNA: TGTGCCAGCAGCCATACTACCGGGACGACTCAAGAGACCCAGTACTTC; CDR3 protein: CASSHTTGTTQETQYF
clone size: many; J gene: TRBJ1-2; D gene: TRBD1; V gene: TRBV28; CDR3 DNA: TGTGCCAGCAGTTCCGTTCGCGGGACAGGGGACGGAGCTAACTATGGCTACACCTTC; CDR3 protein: CASSSVRGTGDGANYGYTF
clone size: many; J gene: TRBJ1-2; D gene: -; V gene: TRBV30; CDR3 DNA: TGTGCCTGGAGTGTAAGGAGGGCAAGCCATGGCTACACCTTC; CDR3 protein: CAWSVRRASHGYTF
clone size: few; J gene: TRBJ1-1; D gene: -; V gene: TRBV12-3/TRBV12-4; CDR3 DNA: TGTGCCAGCAGTCAACGGGTGACTGAAGCTTTCTTT; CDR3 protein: CASSQRVTEAFF
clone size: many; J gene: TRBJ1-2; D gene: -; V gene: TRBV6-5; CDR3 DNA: TGTGCCAGCAACTTCTACTATGGCTACACCTTC; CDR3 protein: CASNFYYGYTF
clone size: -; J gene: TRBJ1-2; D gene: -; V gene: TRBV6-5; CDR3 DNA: TGTGCCAGCAGTTACTCGGCGGAGGGCTATGGCTACACCTTC; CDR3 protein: CASSYSAEGYGYTF
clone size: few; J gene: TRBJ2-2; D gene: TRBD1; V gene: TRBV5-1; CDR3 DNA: TGCGCCAGCAGTCCAGGGGGAAAGAACACCGGGGAGCTGTTTTTT; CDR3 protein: CASSPGGKNTGELFF
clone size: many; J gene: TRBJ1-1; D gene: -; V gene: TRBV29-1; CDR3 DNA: TGCAGCGTTGAACTCCCCATTTACGGGGTCACTGAAGCTTTCTTT; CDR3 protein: CSVELPIYGVTEAFF